The 21 T cell receptor beta chains below were found in one sample sequenced in a study of OX40 agonist ivuxolimab in advanced cancers. TCRdb keeps only in-frame clones here, not all; method: immunoSEQ multiplex PCR. Among about 70,000 clones listed, roughly 85% were seen once. This material consisted of CD4+ or CD8+ T cells sorted from blood, taken in a trial of the OX40 agonist ivuxolimab. The receptors come from an adult with an advanced solid tumor such as melanoma, head and neck, liver or kidney cancer.

This sequence joins TRBV6-5 and TRBJ1-5; 7 bases line up with TRBD1. CDR3 length: 14 amino acids. CDR1 is MNHEY, CDR2 SVGAGI, per germline. Trimming cost V 6 bases and J 7 bases; bases outside gene matches: 9. The CDR3 is CASRVTGDWQPQHF. The CDR3 coding sequence is TGTGCCAGCAGGGTCACAGGGGATTGGCAGCCCCAGCATTTT.

The rearrangement joins TRBV4-2 to TRBJ2-7; 7 bases match TRBD1. CDR3 length: 14 amino acids. V lost 1 base to trimming and J lost 5 bases; unmatched junction nucleotides: 5. From germline, CDR1 is LGHNA and CDR2 YNFKEQ. CDR3 protein: CASSQAPDRDEQYF. The CDR3 DNA reads TGTGCCAGCAGCCAAGCCCCCGACAGGGACGAGCAGTACTTC.

Written as DNA, the CDR3 is TGTGCCACCAGCAGAGGAGGGGACACCAGAGAGACCCAGTACTTC. Protein sequence: CATSRGGDTRETQYF. V is TRBV15 and J is TRBJ2-5, with D perhaps TRBD1 (6 bases). The CDR3 spans 15 residues. Germline CDR1 LNHNV, CDR2 YYDKDF (reference sequence). The germline V and J ends were trimmed by 1 base and 4 bases, with 13 bases remaining between them.

This clone was seen a single time. This chain links TRBV25-1 with TRBJ1-1, with D possibly TRBD1 on 6 matching bases. This CDR3 is built from 12 residues. Trimming removed 7 bases from V and 2 bases from J, with 8 bases in between. The germline V gene has CDR1 MGHDK and CDR2 SYGVNS. The CDR3: CASKGVNTEAFF. The CDR3 DNA reads TGTGCCAGCAAGGGGGTAAACACTGAAGCTTTCTTT.

The J gene is TRBJ2-6, the V gene TRBV6-6, with D uncertain. Germline assignment: CDR1 MNHNY and CDR2 SVGAGI (reference sequence). Between the trimmed V and J ends, which lost 2 bases and 0 bases, there was a span of 5 bases. This CDR3 is built from 15 residues. The CDR3: CASSYVFSGANVLTF. DNA of the CDR3: TGTGCCAGCAGTTACGTTTTCTCTGGGGCCAACGTCCTGACTTTC.

The chain employs TRBV7-6 and TRBJ2-1; D gene uncertain. The germline V gene encodes CDR1 SGHVS and CDR2 FNYEAQ. Trimming took off 1 base at V and 6 bases at J, with 10 bases between the two ends. The CDR3 is 14 amino acids. This CDR3 is CASSLGPVGNEQFF. As DNA, the CDR3 is TGTGCCAGCAGCTTAGGGCCAGTCGGCAATGAGCAGTTCTTC.

This chain connects TRBV29-1 to TRBJ1-2; the D is unclear. V was pared by 5 bases and J by 0 bases, with 10 bases between. Germline CDR1 and CDR2: SQVTM and ANQGSEA. This CDR3 region has 13 residues. The CDR3 sequence: CSVRPTTNYGYTF. As DNA, the CDR3 is TGCAGCGTTAGGCCAACCACTAACTATGGCTACACCTTC.

This chain joins TRBV27 and TRBJ1-1, with D possibly matching TRBD1 (5 bases). Germline V CDR1 and CDR2: MNHEY, SMNVEV (reference sequence). The CDR3 consists of 12 residues. V lost 1 base and J 8 bases, leaving 8 bases between the germline ends. CDR3 amino acids: CASSLLGGEAFF. CDR3 coding DNA: TGTGCCAGCAGTTTATTGGGGGGAGAAGCTTTCTTT.

V is TRBV5-1 and J is TRBJ1-5; no reliable D call. Trimming cost V 3 bases and J 0 bases, with 10 bases left between them. Germline V CDR1 and CDR2: SGHRS, YFSETQ. The CDR3 consists of 15 residues. The CDR3 spells CASSSGEYSNQPQHF. CDR3 bases: TGCGCCAGCAGCTCGGGAGAGTATAGCAATCAGCCCCAGCATTTT.

This rearrangement joins TRBV28 to TRBJ2-5; 11 nucleotides align to TRBD1. Germline V gene lookup returns CDR1 MDHEN and CDR2 SYDVKM. Trimming removed 8 bases from V and 2 bases from J; junction bases left unmatched: 19. The CDR3 runs 19 residues. Written as DNA, the CDR3 is TGTGCCAGCCCCCGTAAGTTTAGGGGACAGGGGGTTTGGCAAGAGACCCAGTACTTC. Its translation is CASPRKFRGQGVWQETQYF.

The chain couples TRBV2 to TRBJ1-2, with D possibly TRBD1 on 6 matching bases. The germline gives CDR1 SNHLY, CDR2 FYNNEI. Trimming took 6 bases from V and 4 from J, leaving 15 bases between them. The CDR3 runs 14 residues. DNA of the CDR3: TGTGCCAGCAGCCCAGAGGGGGAACCCTATGGCTACACCTTC. Its translation is CASSPEGEPYGYTF. Full variable domain (rest looked up from reference TRBV2 and TRBJ1-2): EPEVTQTPSHQVTQMGQEVILRCVPISNHLYFYWYRQILGQKVEFLVSFYNNEISEKSEIFDDQFSVERPDGSNFTLKIRSTKLEDSAMYFCASSPEGEPYGYTFGSGTRLTVV.

This clone has a single count. J is TRBJ2-7 and V is TRBV6-1; TRBD1 or TRBD2 may be the D gene (5 bases each). The CDR3 sequence is 13 residues long. Germline V gene sequence: CDR1 MNHNS, CDR2 SASEGT. V lost 8 bases to trimming and J lost 5 bases, with 16 bases between them. In nucleotides, the CDR3 is TGTGCCAGCGGCTGGGGGTTAAAGGACGAGCAGTACTTC. Translating it yields CASGWGLKDEQYF.

The genes are TRBV7-8 and TRBJ2-3; D ambiguous. The V gene's germline CDR1 is SGHVS and CDR2 FQNEAQ. Trimming cost V 2 bases and J 2 bases, with 11 bases left between them. This CDR3 region has 15 residues. The CDR3 DNA follows: TGTGCCAGCAGCTTATCGGACGAACCCACAGATACGCAGTATTTT. It translates to CASSLSDEPTDTQYF.

This clone was seen a few times. V gene TRBV7-2 combines with J gene TRBJ2-7; the match to TRBD2 covers 10 bases. Germline V CDR1 and CDR2: SGHTA, FQGNSA. The ends lost 2 bases at V and 3 bases at J; junction bases unmatched: 1. This CDR3 is 14 amino acids long. CDR3 loop: CASSLRLAGYEQYF. For the CDR3, the DNA is TGTGCCAGCAGCTTACGACTAGCGGGCTACGAGCAGTACTTC.

The chain carries TRBV5-6 and TRBJ1-3, with no clear D. Germline CDR1 is SGHDT and CDR2 is YYEEEE. V lost 4 bases and J lost 3, with 8 bases in between. CDR3 length equals 13 residues. This CDR3 is CASSQLSGNTIYF. CDR3 DNA: TGTGCCAGCAGCCAGCTGAGTGGAAACACCATATATTTT.

The J gene is TRBJ2-3, the V gene TRBV5-4; perhaps TRBD2 as D (6 bases). Germline loops: CDR1 SGHNT, CDR2 YYREEE (reference sequence). There are 13 residues in the CDR3. The germline V and J ends were trimmed by 6 bases and 6 bases, with 14 bases remaining between them. In DNA, the CDR3 is TGTGCCAGCACGCGGGGTTCGGCGGATACGCAGTATTTT. Amino acid sequence: CASTRGSADTQYF.

The rearrangement uses TRBV29-1 and TRBJ2-7; TRBD1 matches 11 bases. The length of the CDR3 is 14 residues. Losses at the gene ends were 6 bases for V and 0 bases for J; bases not matched to a gene: 4. Germline loops: CDR1 SQVTM, CDR2 ANQGSEA. CDR3 sequence (DNA): TGCAGCGTCTCAGGGACAGGGGGCTCCTACGAGCAGTACTTC. Its translation: CSVSGTGGSYEQYF.

This clone occurred once. V is TRBV2 and J is TRBJ1-6; tentative D call: TRBD1 (5 bases). The CDR3 consists of 15 residues. V gave up 6 bases and J gave up 0 bases, with 9 bases separating them. Germline CDR1 is SNHLY and CDR2 is FYNNEI. The CDR3 here is CASRGDSSYNSPLHF. The CDR3 DNA follows: TGTGCCAGCAGGGGAGACAGCTCCTATAATTCACCCCTCCACTTT.

CDR3 DNA sequence: TGTGCCAGCTCACGCCGGGACAGGGCCACCGGGGAGCTGTTTTTT. Its translation is CASSRRDRATGELFF. This sequence joins TRBV18 and TRBJ2-2; 9 nucleotides line up with TRBD1. Germline-derived CDR1 and CDR2 are KGHSH and LQKENI. This CDR3 is built from 15 residues. Unmatched junction bases numbered 4, after V lost 4 bases and J lost 4 bases.

This clone occurred a few times. The genes are TRBV7-6 and TRBJ2-2; D gene ambiguous. The CDR3 has 16 amino acids. Deletions cut 2 bases from V and 6 bases from J, with 16 bases between. Per the germline V gene, CDR1 is SGHVS and CDR2 is FNYEAQ. Here the CDR3 reads CASSLRQAVEAGELFF. The DNA for the CDR3 is TGTGCCAGCAGCTTAAGGCAGGCCGTTGAGGCCGGGGAGCTGTTTTTT.

This clone was recorded once. CDR3 in amino acids: CASSLRGAPPGELFF. The CDR3, as DNA: TGTGCCAGCAGCCTACGGGGGGCCCCCCCCGGGGAGCTGTTTTTT. The rearrangement uses TRBV13 and TRBJ2-2, with D possibly matching TRBD2 (7 bases). Between the trimmed V and J ends, which lost 5 bases and 6 bases, there was a span of 16 bases. Per the germline V gene, CDR1 is PRHDT and CDR2 is FYEKMQ (reference sequence). CDR3 length: 15 amino acids. Together with reference TRBV13 and TRBJ2-2, the CDR3 gives the full variable domain: AAGVIQSPRHLIKEKRETATLKCYPIPRHDTVYWYQQGPGQDPQFLISFYEKMQSDKGSIPDRFSAQQFSDYHSELNMSSLELGDSALYFCASSLRGAPPGELFFGEGSRLTVL.